This T cell receptor (beta chain) was captured by sequencing in a study of blood T cell repertoires in COVID-19. How the authors handled the data: Estimates of nucleated cell counts were drawn from the amplification of reference gene primers. Produced via immunoSEQ multiplex PCR; TCRdb's table is partial and in-frame only. V and J calls and clone size are as listed in that table; D and trimming were resolved from the DNA. Of over 110,000 clones listed, under 80% were seen once; the top ten hold 10% to 15%. This clone came up once. The CDR3 covers 12 residues. The trim removed 6 bases at V and 6 bases at J, leaving 3 bases unmatched. The V gene's germline CDR1 is SQVTM and CDR2 ANQGSEA.

This sequence originates from a man older than 75 with acute or convalescent COVID-19. The chain combines TRBV29-1 with TRBJ2-2, with 8 positions matching TRBD1. The source material was peripheral blood. The CDR3 region is CSVTGVAGELFF. CDR3 coding DNA: TGCAGCGTGACAGGGGTGGCCGGGGAGCTGTTTTTT.